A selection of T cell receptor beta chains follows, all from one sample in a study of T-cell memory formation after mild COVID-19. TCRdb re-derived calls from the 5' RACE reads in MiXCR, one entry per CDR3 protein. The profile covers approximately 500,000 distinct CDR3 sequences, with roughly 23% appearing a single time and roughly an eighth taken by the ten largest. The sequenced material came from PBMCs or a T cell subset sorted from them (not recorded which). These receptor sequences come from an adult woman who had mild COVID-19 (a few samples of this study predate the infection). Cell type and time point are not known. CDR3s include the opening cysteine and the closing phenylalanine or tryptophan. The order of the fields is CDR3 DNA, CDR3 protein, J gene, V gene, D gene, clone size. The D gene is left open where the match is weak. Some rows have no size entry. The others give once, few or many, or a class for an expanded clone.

CDR3 DNA: TGTGCCAGCAGTTACGGGGGAGCCGCTAGGGACAGGGTCTCCTACGAGCAGTACTTC
CDR3 protein: CASSYGGAARDRVSYEQYF
J gene: TRBJ2-7
V gene: TRBV6-5
D gene: TRBD1
clone size: -

CDR3 DNA: TGCGCCAGCAGCTCTCACTACGGGGAGGATACGCAGTATTTT
CDR3 protein: CASSSHYGEDTQYF
J gene: TRBJ2-3
V gene: TRBV5-1
D gene: -
clone size: few

CDR3 DNA: TGTGCCAGCAGCCCCGACAGGGTGACTGAAGCTTTCTTT
CDR3 protein: CASSPDRVTEAFF
J gene: TRBJ1-1
V gene: TRBV14
D gene: TRBD1
clone size: -

CDR3 DNA: TGTGCCAGTAGTATAGATAGACAGAGCACTAGCGGGAGGCGAGGAGCCAAAAACATTCAGTACTTC
CDR3 protein: CASSIDRQSTSGRRGAKNIQYF
J gene: TRBJ2-4
V gene: TRBV19
D gene: TRBD2
clone size: few

CDR3 DNA: TGTGCCAGCAGCCAACAAGACCAGATCGACGGGGAGCTGTTTTTT
CDR3 protein: CASSQQDQIDGELFF
J gene: TRBJ2-2
V gene: TRBV11-1
D gene: -
clone size: -

CDR3 DNA: TGTGCCAGCAGTTACTCGAACCCCTACTCTGGAAACACCATATATTTT
CDR3 protein: CASSYSNPYSGNTIYF
J gene: TRBJ1-3
V gene: TRBV6-6
D gene: -
clone size: -

CDR3 DNA: TGCAGTGCTAGTATGACTAGCGGGAAATCCTACGAGCAGTACTTC
CDR3 protein: CSASMTSGKSYEQYF
J gene: TRBJ2-7
V gene: TRBV20-1
D gene: TRBD2
clone size: few

CDR3 DNA: TGTGCCAGCCTGAAAGGCGGGAGGGGGACCGGGGAGCTGTTTTTT
CDR3 protein: CASLKGGRGTGELFF
J gene: TRBJ2-2
V gene: TRBV6-5
D gene: TRBD2
clone size: -

CDR3 DNA: TGTGCCAGCAGAATGGGATCTAGCGGGAGCACGGAGACCCAGTACTTC
CDR3 protein: CASRMGSSGSTETQYF
J gene: TRBJ2-5
V gene: TRBV6-2/TRBV6-3
D gene: TRBD2
clone size: few

CDR3 DNA: TGCAGTGCTAGTGAGCTCGCGGGTACCTACGAGCAGTACTTC
CDR3 protein: CSASELAGTYEQYF
J gene: TRBJ2-7
V gene: TRBV20-1
D gene: -
clone size: once